Presented here are 10 T cell receptor beta chains from one specimen sequenced in a study of immune heterogeneity within non-small cell lung tumors. Bulk tumor genomic DNA (about 600 ng per sample) served as template. Several biopsies were spaced far apart within each primary tumor and obtained as surgery took place. Enrolled individuals presented with untreated, newly diagnosed non-small cell lung cancer and received curative surgery. Multiplex PCR (32 V and 13 J primers) was used to amplify the TCR beta CDR3. TCRdb used MiXCR to reprocess the multiplex PCR reads, holding one entry per CDR3 protein. The sample has around 12,000 distinct CDR3 sequences, around 30% seen once; the top ten hold 20% to 25%. The sequencing input was lung tumor tissue. Receptors were obtained from a woman between 50 and 59 years old with non-small cell lung cancer.

Comments on this clonotype: The CDR3 ends on some other residue instead of the conserved phenylalanine or tryptophan, so this is likely a read error. The DNA is omitted, as the CDR3 cannot be located on it reliably, and the CDR3 follows TCRdb's listing. The rearrangement uses TRBV7-8 and TRBJ2-3; TRBD2 was called by the table and not checked on the DNA. The CDR3 adds up to 15 amino acids, both ends counted. Germline V gives CDR1 SGHVS, CDR2 FQNEAQ. CDR3 residues: CASSHGSSGEQYFGP.

The count of this clonotype is one. The chain joins TRBV6-4 to TRBJ2-7; perhaps TRBD2 as D (6 bases). The V end lost 3 bases, the J end lost 3 bases, and 21 bases lay between the germline ends. This CDR3 has 17 amino acids. The germline gives CDR1 MRHNA, CDR2 SNTAGT. The CDR3 bases are TGTGCCAGCAGTGAACTAGCCGTCGGGGACGCCAACTACGAGCAGTACGTC. Translating gives CASSELAVGDANYEQYV.

This chain uses TRBV6-1 with TRBJ2-7; 8 nucleotides agree with TRBD2. V lost 11 bases to trimming and J lost 6 bases; unmatched junction nucleotides: 15. CDR1 is MNHNS and CDR2 is SASEGT in the germline V gene. This CDR3 spans 14 amino acids. The CDR3 DNA follows: TGTGCCGGGGCCCCCGGGACTAGTTTTTTCGAGCAGTACTTC. Protein: CAGAPGTSFFEQYF.

This clonotype has a count of ten or more. V is TRBV28 and J is TRBJ1-4; D unresolved. The CDR3 extends over 13 amino acids. Germline V lookup: CDR1 MDHEN, CDR2 SYDVKM. V gave up 7 bases and J gave up 2 bases, with 8 bases separating them. CDR3 protein: CASNSPTNEKLFF. CDR3 DNA: TGTGCCAGCAACAGCCCCACTAATGAAAAACTGTTTTTT.

The V gene is TRBV14, the J gene TRBJ2-5, with a tentative D call TRBD1 (7 bases). Germline V CDR1 and CDR2: SGHDN, FVKESK. V was trimmed by 8 bases and J by 2 bases, leaving 18 bases between them. The CDR3 contains 15 residues. CDR3 DNA sequence: TGTGCCAGCGGCCCCGCGGGACAGCGACAAGAGACCCAGTACTTC. This sequence encodes CASGPAGQRQETQYF.

By share, this clonotype counts as medium-sized (0.01 to 0.1%). V and J are TRBV12-3 or TRBV12-4 and TRBJ2-5; no firm D call. This CDR3 has 14 amino acids. V gave up 1 base and J gave up 2 bases, with 8 bases separating them. The CDR3 here is CASSLGRIQETQYF. In nucleotides, the CDR3 is TGTGCCAGCAGTTTAGGCAGGATTCAAGAGACCCAGTACTTC.

There are many counts of this clonotype. At one of its ends the junction is not consistent with the germline gene, which may arise from a read error. The genes are TRBV10-3 and TRBJ1-2; D call uncertain. This CDR3 has 13 residues. Germline V gene sequence: CDR1 ENHRY, CDR2 SYGVKD. CDR3: CAISESSNYGYTF. As DNA, the CDR3 is TGTGCCATCAGCGAGTCCTCTAACTATGGCTACACCTTC.

Comments on this clonotype: This may come from a read error, since a much larger clone is one base off. The V call is TRBV7-3, the J call TRBJ1-1; no clear D gene. The CDR3 covers 13 residues. Trimming left V 7 bases short and J 4 bases short, with 13 bases between. The V gene's germline CDR1 is SGHTA and CDR2 FQGTGA. DNA for the CDR3: TGTGCCAGCACCCAAGGAGGGCCCACTGAAGCTTTCTTT. This codes for CASTQGGPTEAFF.

J is TRBJ1-5 and V is TRBV4-1; D perhaps matches TRBD1 (6 bases). CDR1 and CDR2 from the germline V gene are MGHRA and YSYEKL. V was cut by 4 bases and J by 11 bases, with 27 bases left in between. The CDR3 is 17 amino acids. CDR3 sequence (DNA): TGCGCCAGCAGCCTAGAATCCGGAGGAGGGGGGCCAAGGGCCCAGCATTTT. Protein: CASSLESGGGGPRAQHF.

This clonotype was picked up many times. The chain has TRBV20-1 and TRBJ1-5, with 8 bases that match TRBD1. Germline trimming cut 2 bases from V and 6 bases from J; bases unmatched to any gene: 15. Germline V CDR1 and CDR2: DFQATT, SNEGSKA (reference sequence). The CDR3 has 17 amino acids. The CDR3: CSARKGQGALKAQPQHF. The CDR3 DNA reads TGCAGTGCTAGAAAGGGGCAGGGGGCGCTTAAGGCTCAGCCCCAGCATTTT.